This TCR beta chain was retrieved from a study of cytomegalovirus exposure and HLA in healthy donors (dated 2017 in TCRdb). For the study in its entirety: In an earlier analysis of under 600 of the donors, about 260 Gb of sequence data and 90 million to 120 million unique TCR beta sequences from approximately 180 million T cells were reported. HLA typing included class I and class II loci at four-digit resolution. Around 320 gigabases of sequencing data and 80 million or so unique TCR sequences were included in an early release covering roughly 700 HLA-typed donors. Roughly 5 DR-DQ haplotypes were handled as single units for association and clustering because linkage in the cohort was strong. The study aimed to test whether cataloging public T cell receptors could reveal signatures of past pathogen exposure. The study profiled the T cell repertoires of 500 to 800 subjects by immunosequencing and related them to cytomegalovirus serostatus. Donor age, sex, ethnicity and CMV serostatus were collected together with the repertoire data. Genome-wide SNP genotypes for about 65% of the 666 donors were used in a later genetic analysis, which treated that subset as a discovery cohort. Among about 360 genotyped donors of the cohort, an average of about 240,000 unique TCR beta nucleotide sequences were sequenced per donor, roughly 20% of them non-productive. To study patterns of TCR occurrence, a later analysis re-analyzed previously published TCR beta repertoires from 600 to 750 donors and added high-resolution HLA genotyping. The study combined high-throughput TCR immunosequencing, statistical association of individual TCRs with disease status, and machine learning to predict cytomegalovirus infection status. All discovery cohort repertoires had been generated using a single sequencing platform. The genetic ancestry cluster associated with self-reported Caucasian donors included about 81% of the roughly 400 genotyped donors. Typing coverage varied by locus: about 629-630 donors for A, B, C, DRB1 and DQB1; more than 500 for DQA1; more than 600 for DPA1; some 470 for DPB1. To decide whether each TCR beta V gene segment behaved as functional or pseudogenic, an earlier analysis of fewer than 750 of the donors relied on high-throughput TCR beta sequencing. Besides the first cohort of around 700 subjects, a separate validation cohort made up of roughly 120 different subjects was used. Rather than drawing on any new phenotypic data, the later analysis identified candidate immune exposures from TCR beta sequences and the way those sequences occurred across donors.

Receptors were amplified or captured by the immunoSEQ multiplex PCR assay. A mixture of 60 forward primers for TCR Vbeta segments and 13 reverse primers for TCR Jbeta segments was used in the multiplex PCR. A multiplex PCR assay on genomic DNA amplified the CDR3 region of rearranged TCR beta genes. The amplified TCR beta libraries were sequenced on the Illumina HiSeq System as 87-base-pair reads. The authors' analysis ran thus. A later analysis tallied roughly 76 million unique TCR beta chains across the approximately 670 repertoires, and roughly 11 million of those chains were shared by two or more donors. A nearest-neighbor algorithm error-corrected the raw reads and collapsed the reads into unique sequences, merging closely related sequences to remove PCR and sequencing errors. To assign V, D and J gene segments, CDR3 sequences were aligned to IMGT reference sequences. Each retained sequence needed at least a six-nucleotide match to both a V gene segment and a J gene segment. Rearrangements were classified as productive when the CDR3 lacked stop codons and remained in frame with V and J, and all other rearrangements were classified as non-productive. Following IMGT convention, CDR3 was defined as the stretch from the second conserved V-encoded cysteine to the conserved J-encoded phenylalanine. The earlier analysis of more than 450 of the donors excluded sequences that lacked an unambiguous match to a single V gene segment. In an earlier analysis of around 590 of the donors, a V segment was called functional when productive rearrangements were above 56.7%, and segregating when the standard deviation between donors exceeded 5%. To diagnose cytomegalovirus status from the catalog of TCR beta chain sequences, a statistical classification framework was built. A later analysis assigned V and J genes by comparing TCR nucleotide sequences with IMGT/GENE-DB human TR gene sequences. Using the TCRdist pipeline, a later analysis assigned CDR3 sequences along with most-parsimonious VDJ recombination scenarios. In a later analysis, each TCR beta chain was defined by its CDR3 amino acid sequence together with its V-gene family, and reads lacking a unique V-gene family were excluded. In a later analysis, approximately 590 highly shared, low-generation-probability nucleotide sequences were removed to address suspected cross-contamination and a sequencing artifact. In a later analysis, a clonal expansion index was calculated for each public chain from normalized within-repertoire ranks of inferred template counts. A later analysis computed generation probabilities with a VDJ recombination model fitted to out-of-frame rearrangements, and checked the results against IGoR. In a later analysis, TCR-TCR, TCR-HLA and TCR-CMV co-occurrence was scored with hypergeometric tests, and a repertoire-size bias correction was applied to TCR pairs. In a later analysis, false discovery rates were estimated by permuting HLA or CMV assignments 20 times. In a later analysis, co-occurring TCRs were grouped using DBSCAN, with TCRdist sequence similarity added in when clustering inside HLA-allele-positive subsets. Repertoires with fewer than 30,000 or more than 120,000 public chains, plus five repertoires with anomalous nucleotide sharing, were excluded from co-occurrence clustering. TCRdb's version of the immuneACCESS table is confined to in-frame rearrangements and falls short of the full clone set. An unresolved V gene accounts for under half of the shortfall where checked; the remainder is of unknown origin. That table supplies the V and J calls and clone size; D and trimming were determined from the DNA. The sample profile shows a few hundred thousand clones; over 70% of them were found once. The ten largest clones capture around 8.3% of the sample.

The cohort comprised around 700 healthy bone marrow donors. At the time of sampling, every cohort member was nominally healthy, though immune exposures that went unrecorded were likely present. The donor was CMV seropositive and belonged to the group of 250 to 350 seropositive cohort members. A peripheral blood sample was collected from each donor, and TCR beta sequencing was performed on peripheral blood mononuclear cells. The Qiagen DNeasy Blood Extraction Kit was used to extract genomic DNA from the blood cell samples. As for this clone: Its antigen is still unknown. No base-level quality is on record; no much larger clone is a single base apart.

On the study overall, not on this receptor specifically: In vitro tests confirmed that three of the cytomegalovirus-associated TCR beta chains recognize cytomegalovirus antigens. A cluster of highly shared sequence variants was judged likely to represent a technical artifact of the sequencing pipeline. Only TCR beta chains were sequenced in this cohort, and the absence of alpha or paired-chain data limited detectable features. An earlier analysis of several hundred of the donors showed that most TCR beta V segments appeared in productive rearrangements either about 90% or about 30% of the time, which broadly matched IMGT annotations. The study gave a list of over 150 TCR beta chains associated with cytomegalovirus. Correlated functional status among segregating V segments might reflect linkage disequilibrium, but an unknown experimental factor could not be ruled out. Most TCR sequences were seen in very few donors, while some public TCRs were found in many individuals. In a later analysis, most CMV-associated TCR beta chains were found to appear HLA-restricted, with HLA associations seemingly driven largely by CMV exposure. Presence/absence analyses assumed roughly uniform sequencing depth across donors, an assumption that may not hold. A further reported finding was that TCR beta sequences accurately predicted the HLA-A and HLA-B alleles for most subjects in the first cohort. According to a later analysis, TCR association rates differed among HLA loci, with DRB1 alleles showing the most associated TCRs and HLA-C alleles showing the fewest. Specific HLA alleles were associated with about 17,000 TCR beta sequences at a false discovery rate of 0.05 in a later analysis. It was suggested by the authors that the approach could potentially be generalized to other disease states and immunological phenotypes. The only immune exposure information available for the cohort was CMV serostatus. The classifier was reported to diagnose cytomegalovirus status with high specificity and sensitivity in both the original and validation cohorts. An association between a missense DCLRE1C variant and V-gene and J-gene trimming of TCR beta chains was found in a later genetic analysis and replicated in an independent cohort. Some IMGT-functional V segments, including TRBV6-2 and TRBV6-3, could not be told apart with the 87-base-pair reads, so those segments were excluded. Several of the top co-occurrence clusters appeared to be linked to parvovirus B19, influenza, CMV and Epstein-Barr virus, according to a later analysis. About 15 rarely observed V segments, including chromosome 9 orphons, were excluded from the earlier analysis of 550 to 700 of the donors because counts were too low. Assigning TCR associations to individual alleles was difficult when HLA alleles, especially DR and DQ, strongly co-occurred. HLA typing was unavailable for some donors at each locus, so association tests used only the typed subset. According to a later genetic analysis, donors in an Asian-associated ancestry cluster had fewer N-insertions in productive TCRs than the approximately 630-donor mean. In a later analysis, HLA-associated TCR beta chains showed more clonal expansion and lower generation probabilities than non-associated chains that were equally common.

The germline V gene encodes CDR1 SGHRS and CDR2 YFSETQ. V is pared back by 0 bases and J by 8 bases, with 13 bases lying between the germline termini. Taken from cysteine to phenylalanine, the CDR3 has 14 residues. CDR3 DNA is the only sequence kept; it has 42 bases, read in frame from the first base. The chain uses TRBV5-1 and TRBJ2-3; the best D guess is TRBD2, with 6 bases matching. Sequenced input: PBMCs. The sequence was obtained from a woman aged 55-69 years in good health and CMV-seropositive. The sequence in DNA is TGCGCCAGCAGCTTGGAACGGGACGGGAGTACGCAGTATTTT. Its product reads: CASSLERDGSTQYF.